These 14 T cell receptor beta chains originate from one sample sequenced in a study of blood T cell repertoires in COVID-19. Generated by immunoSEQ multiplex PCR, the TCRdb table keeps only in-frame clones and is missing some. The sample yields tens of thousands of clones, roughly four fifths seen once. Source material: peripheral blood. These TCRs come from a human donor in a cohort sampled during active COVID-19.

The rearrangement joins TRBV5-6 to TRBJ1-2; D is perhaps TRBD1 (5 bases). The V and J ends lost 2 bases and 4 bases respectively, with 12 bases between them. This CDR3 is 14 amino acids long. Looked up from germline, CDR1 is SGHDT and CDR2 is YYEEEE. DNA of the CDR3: TGTGCCAGCAGCTTCCAGACAGCCAGCTATGGCTACACCTTC. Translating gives CASSFQTASYGYTF.

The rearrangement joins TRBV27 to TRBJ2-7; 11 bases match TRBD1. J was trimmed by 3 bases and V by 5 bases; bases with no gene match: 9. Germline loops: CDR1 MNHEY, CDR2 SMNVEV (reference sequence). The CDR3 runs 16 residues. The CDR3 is CASSRNSGTGGYEQYF. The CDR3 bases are TGTGCCAGCAGTCGAAACTCCGGGACAGGGGGCTACGAGCAGTACTTC.

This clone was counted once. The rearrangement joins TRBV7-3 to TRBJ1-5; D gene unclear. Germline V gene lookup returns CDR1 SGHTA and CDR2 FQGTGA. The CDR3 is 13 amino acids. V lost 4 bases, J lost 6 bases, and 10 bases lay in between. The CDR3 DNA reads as TGTGCCAGCAGCTCAACTCCGGGTCAGCCCCAGCATTTT. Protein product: CASSSTPGQPQHF.

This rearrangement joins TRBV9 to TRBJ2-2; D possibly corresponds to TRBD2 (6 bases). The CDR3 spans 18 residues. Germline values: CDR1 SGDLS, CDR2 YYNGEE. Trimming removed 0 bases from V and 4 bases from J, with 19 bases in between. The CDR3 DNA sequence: TGTGCCAGCAGCGTAGATAAGGGAACCGGGACTCCCACCGGGGAGCTGTTTTTT. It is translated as CASSVDKGTGTPTGELFF.

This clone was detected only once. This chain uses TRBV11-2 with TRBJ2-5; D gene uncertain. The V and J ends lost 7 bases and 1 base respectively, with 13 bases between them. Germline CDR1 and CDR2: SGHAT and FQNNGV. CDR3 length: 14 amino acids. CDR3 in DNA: TGTGCCAGCACCCTTGGGCAGACCCAAGAGACCCAGTACTTC. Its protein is CASTLGQTQETQYF.

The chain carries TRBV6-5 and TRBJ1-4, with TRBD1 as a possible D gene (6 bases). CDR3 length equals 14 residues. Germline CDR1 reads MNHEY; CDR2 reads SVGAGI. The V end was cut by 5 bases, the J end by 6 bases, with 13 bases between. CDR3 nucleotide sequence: TGTGCCAGCAGTACAGGGCCAATTTATGAAAAACTGTTTTTT. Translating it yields CASSTGPIYEKLFF.

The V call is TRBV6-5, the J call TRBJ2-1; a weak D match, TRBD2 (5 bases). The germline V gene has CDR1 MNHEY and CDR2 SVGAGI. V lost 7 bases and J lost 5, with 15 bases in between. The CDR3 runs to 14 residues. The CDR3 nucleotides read TGTGCCAGCACCATGAGGGCCCCCAACAATGAGCAGTTCTTC. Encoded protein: CASTMRAPNNEQFF.

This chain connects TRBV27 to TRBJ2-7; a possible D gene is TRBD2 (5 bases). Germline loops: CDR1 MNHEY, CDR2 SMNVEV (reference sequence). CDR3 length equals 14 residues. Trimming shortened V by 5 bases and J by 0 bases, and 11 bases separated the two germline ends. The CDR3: CASSTTRDSYEQYF. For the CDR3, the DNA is TGTGCCAGCAGTACCACTCGGGACTCCTACGAGCAGTACTTC.

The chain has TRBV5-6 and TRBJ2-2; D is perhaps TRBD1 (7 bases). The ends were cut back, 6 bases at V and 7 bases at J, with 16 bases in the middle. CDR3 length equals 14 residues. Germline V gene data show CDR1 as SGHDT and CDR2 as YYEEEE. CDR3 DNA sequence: TGTGCCAGCAAAGCTCGACAGGGAGGCGGGGAGCTGTTTTTT. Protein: CASKARQGGGELFF.

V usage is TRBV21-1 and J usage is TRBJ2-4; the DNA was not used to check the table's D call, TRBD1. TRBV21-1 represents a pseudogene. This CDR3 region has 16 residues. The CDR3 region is CASSSHDRANQNIQYF. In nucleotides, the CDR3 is TGTGCCAGCAGCAGCCATGACAGGGCTAACCAAAACATTCAGTACTTC.

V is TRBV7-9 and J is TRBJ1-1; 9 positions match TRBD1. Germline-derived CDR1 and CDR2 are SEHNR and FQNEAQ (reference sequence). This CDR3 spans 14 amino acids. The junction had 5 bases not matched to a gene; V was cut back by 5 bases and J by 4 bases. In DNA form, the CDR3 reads TGTGCCAGCAGCCGGGGACAGGGCGGCACTGAAGCTTTCTTT. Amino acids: CASSRGQGGTEAFF.

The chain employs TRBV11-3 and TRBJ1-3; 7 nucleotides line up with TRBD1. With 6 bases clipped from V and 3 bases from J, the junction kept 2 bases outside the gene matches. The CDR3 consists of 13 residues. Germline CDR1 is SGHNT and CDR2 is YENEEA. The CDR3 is CASRRGLGNTIYF. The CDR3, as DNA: TGTGCCAGCAGAAGGGGGCTTGGAAACACCATATATTTT. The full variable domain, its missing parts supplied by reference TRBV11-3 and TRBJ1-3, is EAGVVQSPRYKIIEKKQPVAFWCNPISGHNTLYWYLQNLGQGPELLIRYENEEAVDDSQLPKDRFSAERLKGVDSTLKIQPAELGDSAVYLCASRRGLGNTIYFGEGSWLTVV.

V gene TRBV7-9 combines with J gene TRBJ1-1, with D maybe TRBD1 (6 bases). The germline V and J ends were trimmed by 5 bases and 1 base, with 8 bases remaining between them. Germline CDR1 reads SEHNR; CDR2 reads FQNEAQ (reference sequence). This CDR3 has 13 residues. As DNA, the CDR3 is TGTGCCAGCAGCCGGACAGCGAACACTGAAGCTTTCTTT. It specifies CASSRTANTEAFF. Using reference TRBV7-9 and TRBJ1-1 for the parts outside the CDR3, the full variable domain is DTGVSQNPRHKITKRGQNVTFRCDPISEHNRLYWYRQTLGQGPEFLTYFQNEAQLEKSRLLSDRFSAERPKGSFSTLEIQRTEQGDSAMYLCASSRTANTEAFFGQGTRLTVV.

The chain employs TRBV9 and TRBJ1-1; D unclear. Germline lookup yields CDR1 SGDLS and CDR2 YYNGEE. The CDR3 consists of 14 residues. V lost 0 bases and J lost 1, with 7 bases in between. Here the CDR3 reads CASSVAQTNTEAFF. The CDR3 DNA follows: TGTGCCAGCAGCGTAGCACAGACGAACACTGAAGCTTTCTTT.